The following is a T cell receptor beta chain sequence with its context. Its target is not known. Trimming took 7 bases from V and 1 from J, leaving 10 bases between them. CDR1 is LNHDA, CDR2 SQIVND, per germline (reference sequence). There are 13 residues in the CDR3. It was with random hexamers that roughly 0.5 to 1 ug RNA was reverse transcribed. The method of amplification for TCR beta CDR3 was immunoSEQ multiplex PCR, covering 54 Vbeta and 13 Jbeta. One entry per CDR3 protein, called by TCRdb with MiXCR from the immunoSEQ multiplex PCR reads. The sample lists under 550,000 distinct CDR3 sequences, around 85% occurring once. CD8+ and CD4+ T cells from blood underwent TCR beta sequencing. The multiple sclerosis control group consisted of treatment-naive patients whose relapsing-remitting disease, which was either stable or active, fulfilled revised McDonald criteria. The data stem from a study of CD8 T cells in Susac syndrome. General observations from the study: That the number of individuals in its TCR sequencing and HLA analysis was relatively small was acknowledged by the study.

This TCR came from a human donor with multiple sclerosis. This chain links TRBV19 with TRBJ1-1; D ambiguous. The specimen was CD8+ T cells from PBMCs. The CDR3 nucleotides read TGTGCCAGTACCTGGTCAGGGAACACTGAAGCTTTCTTT. It translates to CASTWSGNTEAFF.